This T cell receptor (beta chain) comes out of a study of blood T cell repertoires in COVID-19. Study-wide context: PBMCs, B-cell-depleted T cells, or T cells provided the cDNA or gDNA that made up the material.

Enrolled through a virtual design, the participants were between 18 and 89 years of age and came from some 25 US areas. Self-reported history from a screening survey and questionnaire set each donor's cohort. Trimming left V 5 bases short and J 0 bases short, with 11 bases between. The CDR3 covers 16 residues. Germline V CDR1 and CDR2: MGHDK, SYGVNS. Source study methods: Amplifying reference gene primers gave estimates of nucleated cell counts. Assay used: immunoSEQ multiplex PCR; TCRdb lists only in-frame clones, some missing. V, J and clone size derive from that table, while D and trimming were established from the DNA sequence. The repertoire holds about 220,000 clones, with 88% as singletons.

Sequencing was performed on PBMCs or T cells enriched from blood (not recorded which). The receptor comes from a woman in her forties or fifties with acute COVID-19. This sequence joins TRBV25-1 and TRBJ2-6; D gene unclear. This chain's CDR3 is CASSLISVSGANVLTF. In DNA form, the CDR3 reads TGTGCCAGCAGTTTGATCTCGGTCTCTGGGGCCAACGTCCTGACTTTC. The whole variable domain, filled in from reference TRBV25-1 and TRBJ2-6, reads EADIYQTPRYLVIGTGKKITLECSQTMGHDKMYWYQQDPGMELHLIHYSYGVNSTEKGDLSSESTVSRIRTEHFPLTLESARPSHTSQYLCASSLISVSGANVLTFGAGSRLTVL.